This T cell receptor beta chain was profiled in a study of shared clonotypes between healthy human individuals. About the research overall: The study drew on a couple of women and three men aged 18 to 49 as donors.

Naive-designated CD8 cells lacked CD45RO, were positively enriched for CCR7, and omitted terminally differentiated effector memory CD45RA+ cells. With regard to this clone: Its target is unknown.

General study points: Naive subsets generally had larger estimated richness than memory subsets. Having only a few donors restricted how much genetic and exposure-history diversity was captured.

The CDR3 is 15 amino acids. Germline V gene data show CDR1 as LGHNA and CDR2 as YSLEER. Trimming pared 0 bases from V and 9 bases from J, leaving 15 bases between. A deep-level run was used for the assay. Using immunoSEQ multiplex PCR, the repertoire was profiled, and TCRdb retains in-frame clones only, with some absent. The table has about 2 million clones, around 96% seen once. Sequencing used naive CD8+ T cells sorted from blood. The clonotype comes from a man aged 18 to 30 in good health. V is TRBV4-3 and J is TRBJ2-1, with D maybe TRBD1 (5 bases). CDR3 DNA: TGCGCCAGCAGCCAAGAAGGGGCTAGGACGAGTGAGCAGTTCTTC. This translates into CASSQEGARTSEQFF.